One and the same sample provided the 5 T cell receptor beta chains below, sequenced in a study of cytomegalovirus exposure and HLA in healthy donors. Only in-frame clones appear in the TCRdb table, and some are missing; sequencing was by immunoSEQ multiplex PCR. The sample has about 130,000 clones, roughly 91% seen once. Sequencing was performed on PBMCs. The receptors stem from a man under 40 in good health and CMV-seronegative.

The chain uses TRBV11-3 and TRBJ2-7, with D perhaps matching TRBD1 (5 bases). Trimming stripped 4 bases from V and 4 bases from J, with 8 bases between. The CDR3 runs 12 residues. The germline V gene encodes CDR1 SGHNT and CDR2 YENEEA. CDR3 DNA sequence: TGTGCCAGCAGCTCGACAGCTTACGAGCAGTACTTC. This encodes CASSSTAYEQYF.

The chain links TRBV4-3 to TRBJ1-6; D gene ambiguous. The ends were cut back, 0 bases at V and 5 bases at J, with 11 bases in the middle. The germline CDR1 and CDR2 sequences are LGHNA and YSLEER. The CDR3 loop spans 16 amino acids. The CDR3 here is CASSQDFGSHNSPLHF. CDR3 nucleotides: TGCGCCAGCAGCCAAGATTTCGGGAGCCATAATTCACCCCTCCACTTT.

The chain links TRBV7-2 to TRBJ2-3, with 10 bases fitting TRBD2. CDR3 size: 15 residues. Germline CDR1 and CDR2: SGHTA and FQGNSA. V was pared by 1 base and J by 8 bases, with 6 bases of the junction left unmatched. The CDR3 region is CASSLDLAGVGTQYF. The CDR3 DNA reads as TGTGCCAGCAGCTTAGATCTAGCGGGGGTGGGTACGCAGTATTTT.

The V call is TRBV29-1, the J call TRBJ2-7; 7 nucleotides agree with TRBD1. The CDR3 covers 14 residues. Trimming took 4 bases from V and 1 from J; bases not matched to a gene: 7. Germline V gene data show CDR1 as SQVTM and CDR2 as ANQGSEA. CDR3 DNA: TGCAGCGTTGTGACAGGGTTAGAGTCCTACGAGCAGTACTTC. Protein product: CSVVTGLESYEQYF.

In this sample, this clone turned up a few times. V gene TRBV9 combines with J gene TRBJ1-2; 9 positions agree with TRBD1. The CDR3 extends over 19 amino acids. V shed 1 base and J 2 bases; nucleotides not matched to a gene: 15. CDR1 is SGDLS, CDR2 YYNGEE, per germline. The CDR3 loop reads CASSVHPDGQGRSNYGYTF. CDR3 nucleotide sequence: TGTGCCAGCAGCGTACATCCGGACGGACAGGGGCGATCAAACTATGGCTACACCTTC.